This T cell receptor beta chain is drawn from a study of cytomegalovirus exposure and HLA in healthy donors. Findings of the study overall: Most CMV-associated TCR beta chains appeared HLA-restricted in a later analysis. The analysis excluded some indistinguishable V segments, including TRBV6-2 and TRBV6-3. The study put 150 or so TCR beta chains on its list as cytomegalovirus-associated. For most subjects, TCR beta sequences were reported to predict HLA-A and HLA-B alleles with accuracy.

The PCR employed 60 Vbeta primers together with 13 Jbeta primers. TCRdb's table, derived via immunoSEQ multiplex PCR, lists solely in-frame clones and lacks some. Counted here are tens of thousands of clones, 77% occurring once; the ten biggest clones make up over 2.5%. The CDR3 is made up of 15 amino acids. Trimming shortened V by 1 base and J by 5 bases, and 12 bases separated the two germline ends. A remark on this clone: Its antigen is as yet unknown.

Sequenced: PBMCs. The source is a female donor in good health and CMV-seronegative. The V gene is TRBV23-1, the J gene TRBJ1-5; possible D gene TRBD1, 6 bases. TRBV23-1 is an ORF, and what it does is uncertain. CDR3 loop: CASSQYRAGHQPQHF. The CDR3 region has the DNA TGCGCCAGCAGTCAATACAGGGCAGGCCATCAGCCCCAGCATTTT.